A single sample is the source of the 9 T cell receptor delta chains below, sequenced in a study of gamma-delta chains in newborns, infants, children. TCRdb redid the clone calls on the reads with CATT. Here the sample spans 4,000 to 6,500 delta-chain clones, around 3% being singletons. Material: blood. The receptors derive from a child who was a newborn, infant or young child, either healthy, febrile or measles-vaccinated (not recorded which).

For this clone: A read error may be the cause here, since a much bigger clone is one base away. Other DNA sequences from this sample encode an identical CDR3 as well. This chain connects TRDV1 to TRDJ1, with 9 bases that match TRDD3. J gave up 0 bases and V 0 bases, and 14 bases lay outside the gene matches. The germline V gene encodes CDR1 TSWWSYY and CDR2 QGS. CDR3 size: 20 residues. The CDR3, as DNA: TGTGCTCTTGGGGAACTAAGGCTGAAGCTGGGGGATTCCGACACCGATAAACTCATCTTT. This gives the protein CALGELRLKLGDSDTDKLIF.

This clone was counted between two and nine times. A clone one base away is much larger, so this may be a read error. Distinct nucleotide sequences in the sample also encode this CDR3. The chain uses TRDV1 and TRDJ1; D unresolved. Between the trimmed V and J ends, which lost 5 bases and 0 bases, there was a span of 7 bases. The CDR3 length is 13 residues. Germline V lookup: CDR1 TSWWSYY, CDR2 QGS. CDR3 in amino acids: CALGTPYTDKLIF. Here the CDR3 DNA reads TGTGCTCTTGGGACTCCCTACACCGATAAACTCATCTTT.

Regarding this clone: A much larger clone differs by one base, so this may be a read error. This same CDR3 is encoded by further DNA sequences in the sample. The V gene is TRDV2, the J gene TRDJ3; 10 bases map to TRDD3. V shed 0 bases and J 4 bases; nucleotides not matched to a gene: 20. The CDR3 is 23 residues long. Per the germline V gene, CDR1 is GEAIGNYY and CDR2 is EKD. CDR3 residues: CACDTVQGTGGSLNSWDTRQMFF. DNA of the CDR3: TGTGCCTGTGACACCGTTCAGGGTACTGGGGGATCCCTTAACTCATGGGACACCCGACAGATGTTTTTC.

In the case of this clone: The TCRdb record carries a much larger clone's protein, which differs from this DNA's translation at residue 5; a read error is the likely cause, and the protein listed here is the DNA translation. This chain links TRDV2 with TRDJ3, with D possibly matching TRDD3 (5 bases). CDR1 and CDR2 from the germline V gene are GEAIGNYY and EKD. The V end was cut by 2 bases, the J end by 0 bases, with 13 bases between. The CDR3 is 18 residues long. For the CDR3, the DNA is TGTGCCTGTGACATCGTGGGGACACGCTCCTGGGACACCCGACAGATGTTTTTC. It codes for CACDIVGTRSWDTRQMFF.

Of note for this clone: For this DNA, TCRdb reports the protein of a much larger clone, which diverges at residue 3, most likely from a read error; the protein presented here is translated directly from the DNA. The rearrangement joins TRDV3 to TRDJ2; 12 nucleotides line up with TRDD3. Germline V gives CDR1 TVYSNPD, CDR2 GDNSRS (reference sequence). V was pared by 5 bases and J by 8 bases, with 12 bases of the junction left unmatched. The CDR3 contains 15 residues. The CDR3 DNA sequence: TGTGCCCGCCCGCCTACTGGGGGATACACGGCACAACTCTTCTTT. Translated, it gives CARPPTGGYTAQLFF.

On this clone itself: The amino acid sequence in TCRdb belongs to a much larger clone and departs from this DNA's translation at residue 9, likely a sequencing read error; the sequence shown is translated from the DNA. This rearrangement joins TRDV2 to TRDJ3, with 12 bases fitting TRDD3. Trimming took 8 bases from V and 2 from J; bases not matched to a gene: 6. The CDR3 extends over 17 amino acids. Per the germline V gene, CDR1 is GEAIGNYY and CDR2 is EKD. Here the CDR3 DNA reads TGTGCCTCTCGTACTGGGGGATACCCCTGGGACACCCGACAGATGTTTTTC. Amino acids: CASRTGGYPWDTRQMFF.

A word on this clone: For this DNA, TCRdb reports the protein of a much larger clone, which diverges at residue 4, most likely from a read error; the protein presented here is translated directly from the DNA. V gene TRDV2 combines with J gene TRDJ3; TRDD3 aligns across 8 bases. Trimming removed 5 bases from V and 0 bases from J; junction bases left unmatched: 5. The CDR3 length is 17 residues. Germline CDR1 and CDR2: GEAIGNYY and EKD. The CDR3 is CACGTGGRSWDTRQMFF. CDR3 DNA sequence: TGTGCCTGTGGCACTGGGGGCCGCTCCTGGGACACCCGACAGATGTTTTTC.

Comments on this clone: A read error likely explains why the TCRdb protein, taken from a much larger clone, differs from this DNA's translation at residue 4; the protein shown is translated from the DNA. DNA for the CDR3: TGTGCCTGTGTCAGGTTGAGCTCCTGGGACACCCGACAGATGTTTTTC. It specifies CACVRLSSWDTRQMFF. V and J are TRDV2 and TRDJ3; D not resolved. CDR1 is GEAIGNYY, CDR2 EKD, per germline. This CDR3 is built from 16 residues. Trimming took off 5 bases at V and 0 bases at J, with 10 bases between the two ends.

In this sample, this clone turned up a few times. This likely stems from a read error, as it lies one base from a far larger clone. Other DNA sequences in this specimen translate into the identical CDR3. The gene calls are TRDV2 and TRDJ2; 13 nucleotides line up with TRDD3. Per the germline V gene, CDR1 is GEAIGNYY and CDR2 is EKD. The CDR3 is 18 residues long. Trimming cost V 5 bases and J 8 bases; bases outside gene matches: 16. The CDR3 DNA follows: TGTGCCTGTGTCCGTACTGGGGGATACGCTAAAGGGACGGCACAACTCTTCTTT. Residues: CACVRTGGYAKGTAQLFF.